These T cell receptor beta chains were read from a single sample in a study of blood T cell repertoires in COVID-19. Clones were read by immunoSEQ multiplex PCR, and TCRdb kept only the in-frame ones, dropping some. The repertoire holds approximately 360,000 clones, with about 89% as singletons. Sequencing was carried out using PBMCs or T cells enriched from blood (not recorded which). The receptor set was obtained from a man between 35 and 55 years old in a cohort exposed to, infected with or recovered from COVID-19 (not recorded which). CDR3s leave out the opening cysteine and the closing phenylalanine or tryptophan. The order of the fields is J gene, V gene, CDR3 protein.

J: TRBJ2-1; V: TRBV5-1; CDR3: ASSPQRERYNEQF
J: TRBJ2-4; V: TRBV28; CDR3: ASSPSREPLAKNIQY
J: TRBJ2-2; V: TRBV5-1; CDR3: ASMSTMAGVMGELF
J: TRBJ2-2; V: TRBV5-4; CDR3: ASTTIGQGETGELF
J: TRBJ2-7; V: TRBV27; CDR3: ASSPGTSGRVEQY
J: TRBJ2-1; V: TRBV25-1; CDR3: ASSENLPGLGEQF
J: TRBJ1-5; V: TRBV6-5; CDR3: ASSRGGSREPQH
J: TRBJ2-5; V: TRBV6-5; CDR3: ASSYGGGSGGTQY
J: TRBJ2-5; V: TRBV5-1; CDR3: ASSSWTGSQETQY
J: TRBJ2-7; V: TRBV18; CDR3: ASSPGASSYEQY
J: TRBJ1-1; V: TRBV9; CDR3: ASSGQGIEAF
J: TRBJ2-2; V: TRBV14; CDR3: ASSHSGLVGELF
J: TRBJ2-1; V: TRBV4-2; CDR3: ASSPRGGQGNEQF
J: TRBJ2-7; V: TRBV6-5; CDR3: ASRGASNVAYEQY
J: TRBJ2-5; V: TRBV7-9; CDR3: ASSLGAAQETQY
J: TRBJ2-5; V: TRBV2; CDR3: ASGKGGETQY
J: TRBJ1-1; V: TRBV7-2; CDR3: ASSFTGQSMNTEAF
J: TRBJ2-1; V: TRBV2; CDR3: ATWRDSRSNEQF
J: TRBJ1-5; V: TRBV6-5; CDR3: ASMRRLNQPQH
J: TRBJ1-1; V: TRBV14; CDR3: ASSQARQGKTEAF
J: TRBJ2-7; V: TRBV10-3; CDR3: AIGQGIYEQY
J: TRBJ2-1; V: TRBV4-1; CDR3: ASSRLKRIPGLAAWGNEQF
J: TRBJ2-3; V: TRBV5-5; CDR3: ASSLQPGGITDTQY
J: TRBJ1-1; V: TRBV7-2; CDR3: ASSRGENTEAF
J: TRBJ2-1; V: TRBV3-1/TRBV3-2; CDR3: ASSGETLVEF
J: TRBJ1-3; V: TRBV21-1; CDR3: ASSKVATGRGNTIY
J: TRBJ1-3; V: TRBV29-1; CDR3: SGGEGAGNTIY
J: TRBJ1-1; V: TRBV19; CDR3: ASRPQGAPEAF
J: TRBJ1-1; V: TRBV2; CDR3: ASIRQGGAF
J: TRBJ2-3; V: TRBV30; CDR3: ASLGDTDTQY
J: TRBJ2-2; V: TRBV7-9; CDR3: ASSRLQGALTGELF
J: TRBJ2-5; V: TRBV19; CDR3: ASSIVGGIETQY
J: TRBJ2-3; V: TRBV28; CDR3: ASSPGQGSDTQY
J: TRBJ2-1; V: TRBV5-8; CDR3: ASSLGLAGVGEQF
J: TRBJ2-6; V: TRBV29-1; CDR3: SARTDGANVLT
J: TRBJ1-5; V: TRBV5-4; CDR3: ASSDQGKQPQH
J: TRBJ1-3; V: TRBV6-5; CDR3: ASSRTGGNTIY
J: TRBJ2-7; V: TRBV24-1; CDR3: ATSDPTRAHEQY
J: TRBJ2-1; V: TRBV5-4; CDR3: ASSFVSAGGYNEQF
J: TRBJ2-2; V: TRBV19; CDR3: ASSILTGTGELF
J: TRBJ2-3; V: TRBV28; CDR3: ASSLLAGVSPDTQY
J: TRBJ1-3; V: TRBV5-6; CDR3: ASTTPPGYGNTIY